Below are 32 T cell receptor beta chains sequenced from a single sample in a study of CD8 T cells in Susac syndrome. Random hexamers were used to reverse transcribe the RNA input (about 0.45 to 1 ug). TCRdb analysed the immunoSEQ multiplex PCR reads with MiXCR anew, one entry per CDR3 protein. The sample has more than 120,000 distinct CDR3 sequences; approximately 94% are singletons. The sample comprised CD4+ T cells from PBMCs. Source of these receptors: a human donor in good health.

V is TRBV19 and J is TRBJ1-1; D possibly corresponds to TRBD1 (6 bases). CDR1 and CDR2 (germline): LNHDA, SQIVND (reference sequence). V was cut by 3 bases and J by 0 bases, with 8 bases left in between. The CDR3 extends over 14 amino acids. The CDR3: CASSIQGLNTEAFF. Here the CDR3 DNA reads TGTGCCAGTAGTATCCAGGGGCTGAACACTGAAGCTTTCTTT.

The DNA of the CDR3 is TGCAGTGCCACGGGACTAGCGACCTACGAGCAGTACTTC. Encoded protein: CSATGLATYEQYF. This chain joins TRBV20-1 and TRBJ2-7, with TRBD2 identical over 10 bases. Germline V CDR1 and CDR2: DFQATT, SNEGSKA (reference sequence). V was pared by 6 bases and J by 2 bases, with 4 bases of the junction left unmatched. This CDR3 is 13 amino acids long.

This chain joins TRBV5-1 and TRBJ2-2; D might be TRBD1 (5 bases). Trimming took 3 bases from V and 3 from J, leaving 9 bases between them. Germline values: CDR1 SGHRS, CDR2 YFSETQ. CDR3 size: 14 residues. The CDR3 DNA sequence: TGCGCCAGCAGCTCGGACACATACACCGGGGAGCTGTTTTTT. It codes for CASSSDTYTGELFF.

This clonotype was counted a single time. The V call is TRBV5-1, the J call TRBJ2-1; D not certain. Trimming left V 6 bases short and J 0 bases short, with 7 bases between. The CDR3 has 13 residues. CDR1 SGHRS and CDR2 YFSETQ come from the germline V gene. CDR3 amino acids: CASMIGSYNEQFF. CDR3 in DNA: TGCGCCAGCATGATAGGCTCCTACAATGAGCAGTTCTTC. Full variable domain (rest looked up from reference TRBV5-1 and TRBJ2-1): KAGVTQTPRYLIKTRGQQVTLSCSPISGHRSVSWYQQTPGQGLQFLFEYFSETQRNKGNFPGRFSGRQFSNSRSEMNVSTLELGDSALYLCASMIGSYNEQFFGPGTRLTVL.

This sequence joins TRBV20-1 and TRBJ2-2; D unclear. The V end was cut by 3 bases, the J end by 2 bases, with 10 bases between. Per the germline V gene, CDR1 is DFQATT and CDR2 is SNEGSKA (reference sequence). The CDR3 covers 14 residues. Written as DNA, the CDR3 is TGCAGTGCTAGGAAGTCCCACAACACCGGGGAGCTGTTTTTT. This gives the protein CSARKSHNTGELFF.

This clonotype came up once. V gene TRBV29-1 combines with J gene TRBJ1-1; D gene ambiguous. CDR3 size: 13 residues. The germline V gene encodes CDR1 SQVTM and CDR2 ANQGSEA. V was shortened by 3 bases and J by 0 bases, with 8 bases between the two germline ends. The CDR3 DNA reads as TGCAGCGTTGAGCTGCTAATGAACACTGAAGCTTTCTTT. The encoded protein is CSVELLMNTEAFF.

The genes are TRBV5-6 and TRBJ2-7, with 8 nucleotides matching TRBD1. V gave up 3 bases and J gave up 3 bases; unmatched junction bases: 5. The CDR3 totals 14 residues. Germline V gene data show CDR1 as SGHDT and CDR2 as YYEEEE. CDR3 loop: CASSSSTGDYEQYF. The CDR3 coding sequence is TGTGCCAGCAGCTCGTCGACAGGGGACTACGAGCAGTACTTC.

The chain couples TRBV4-1 to TRBJ2-3, with 8 positions matching TRBD2. Per germline, CDR1 MGHRA and CDR2 YSYEKL. The CDR3 runs to 15 residues. V lost 2 bases and J lost 4; bases outside the gene matches: 5. The CDR3 DNA reads as TGCGCCAGCAGCCAATCCGGACTAGCCTCAGATACGCAGTATTTT. Encoded protein: CASSQSGLASDTQYF.

The chain combines TRBV4-1 with TRBJ2-7; 7 bases map to TRBD1. V lost 2 bases to trimming and J lost 4 bases; unmatched junction nucleotides: 5. CDR3 length: 14 residues. Germline V gene data show CDR1 as MGHRA and CDR2 as YSYEKL. This CDR3 reads CASSQPRQGYEQYF. Written as DNA, the CDR3 is TGCGCCAGCAGCCAACCCCGACAGGGTTACGAGCAGTACTTC.

The rearrangement links TRBV5-1 to TRBJ2-5; D possibly corresponds to TRBD1 (6 bases). This CDR3 is built from 14 residues. Deletions cut 2 bases from V and 5 bases from J, with 13 bases between. Looked up from germline, CDR1 is SGHRS and CDR2 is YFSETQ. DNA of the CDR3: TGCGCCAGCAGCTTACTGTCAAGGGGGGAGACCCAGTACTTC. It specifies CASSLLSRGETQYF.

This CDR3 reads CASSRDYTDTQYF. The CDR3 DNA sequence: TGTGCCAGCAGTCGGGACTACACAGATACGCAGTATTTT. The J gene is TRBJ2-3, the V gene TRBV2; 7 bases align to TRBD2. The junction had 1 base not matched to a gene; V was cut back by 5 bases and J by 2 bases. Per the germline V gene, CDR1 is SNHLY and CDR2 is FYNNEI. This CDR3 comprises 13 residues.

The chain uses TRBV3-1 and TRBJ2-7; D is uncertain. Trimming took 2 bases from V and 1 from J, leaving 6 bases between them. The CDR3 sequence is 13 residues long. Germline-derived CDR1 and CDR2 are LGHDT and YNNKEL (reference sequence). The CDR3 loop is CASSQLLSYEQYF. In nucleotides, the CDR3 is TGTGCCAGCAGCCAATTGTTGTCCTACGAGCAGTACTTC.

J is TRBJ2-2 and V is TRBV5-4; 8 bases align to TRBD1. Looked up from germline, CDR1 is SGHNT and CDR2 is YYREEE (reference sequence). The V segment lost 4 bases and the J segment 5 bases; nucleotides outside the gene matches: 10. CDR3 length: 16 residues. DNA for the CDR3: TGTGCCAGCAGCCCGACAGGGGCTGTAGGGACCGGGGAGCTGTTTTTT. Encoded protein: CASSPTGAVGTGELFF.

The gene calls are TRBV5-1 and TRBJ2-1; 10 positions match TRBD2. The CDR3 runs 18 residues. V trimming: 0 bases; J trimming: 4 bases; junction bases outside the gene matches: 10. Germline lookup yields CDR1 SGHRS and CDR2 YFSETQ. DNA of the CDR3: TGCGCCAGCAGCTTGGGTACTAGCGGGACATCAGGGTACAATGAGCAGTTCTTC. It is translated as CASSLGTSGTSGYNEQFF.

This rearrangement joins TRBV24-1 to TRBJ2-3, with unresolved D. Per the germline V gene, CDR1 is KGHDR and CDR2 is SFDVKD. The CDR3 covers 18 residues. V lost 4 bases, J lost 6 bases, and 25 bases lay in between. The CDR3 loop reads CATSEPTPRQAAPDTQYF. As DNA, the CDR3 is TGTGCCACCAGTGAACCAACCCCCCGGCAGGCCGCTCCGGATACGCAGTATTTT.

V usage is TRBV5-1 and J usage is TRBJ2-7, with D perhaps TRBD1 (6 bases). This CDR3 is built from 14 residues. Between the trimmed V and J ends, which lost 5 bases and 2 bases, there was a span of 14 bases. Germline CDR1 is SGHRS and CDR2 is YFSETQ. The DNA of the CDR3 is TGCGCCAGCAGGAGGACAGTTGGTCCCTACGAGCAGTACTTC. Its protein is CASRRTVGPYEQYF.

As for this clonotype: A read error may account for a junction end that differs from germline. V is TRBV2 and J is TRBJ1-4; D may be TRBD1 (6 bases). The CDR3 extends over 11 amino acids. Germline V gene sequence: CDR1 SNHLY, CDR2 FYNNEI. CDR3 region: CASSEPGQRSF. CDR3 bases: TGTGCCAGCAGTGAACCGGGACAAAGGAGTTTT.

The chain joins TRBV9 to TRBJ2-7, with TRBD2 identical over 9 bases. With 4 bases clipped from V and 2 bases from J, the junction kept 7 bases outside the gene matches. CDR1 and CDR2 from the germline V gene are SGDLS and YYNGEE. The CDR3 runs 15 residues. CDR3 residues: CASSYRTSAPYEQYF. The DNA of the CDR3 is TGTGCCAGCAGCTATCGGACTAGCGCTCCCTACGAGCAGTACTTC.

This clonotype has just a few counts. This chain connects TRBV6-1 to TRBJ2-4, with 13 bases lining up with TRBD2. V lost 6 bases and J lost 0; bases outside the gene matches: 5. The CDR3 has 17 amino acids. Looked up from germline, CDR1 is MNHNS and CDR2 is SASEGT. The CDR3 is CASRGLAGILAKNIQYF. CDR3 coding DNA: TGTGCCAGCAGGGGACTAGCGGGAATCCTAGCCAAAAACATTCAGTACTTC.

The genes are TRBV20-1 and TRBJ1-5; 7 positions agree with TRBD1. Germline assignment: CDR1 DFQATT and CDR2 SNEGSKA (reference sequence). Trimming cost V 5 bases and J 0 bases; bases outside gene matches: 19. This CDR3 has 19 residues. This CDR3 reads CSAHRDRLTKDDSNQPQHF. CDR3 sequence (DNA): TGCAGTGCTCACCGGGACAGATTAACAAAGGACGATAGCAATCAGCCCCAGCATTTT.

V and J are TRBV20-1 and TRBJ1-4, with 7 bases aligning to TRBD1. After removal of 6 bases from V and 4 bases from J, the junction contained 8 bases not matched to a gene. CDR3 length: 14 residues. CDR1 is DFQATT and CDR2 is SNEGSKA in the germline V gene (reference sequence). The CDR3 DNA sequence: TGCAGTGCACAGGACAGGAGGATTAATGAAAAACTGTTTTTT. Its translation is CSAQDRRINEKLFF.

The chain is built from TRBV12-3 or TRBV12-4 and TRBJ2-1; 9 positions match TRBD2. The CDR3 loop spans 15 amino acids. With 3 bases clipped from V and 3 bases from J, the junction kept 3 bases outside the gene matches. The CDR3 protein is CASSFRREGYNEQFF. DNA for the CDR3: TGTGCCAGCAGTTTCAGGCGGGAGGGCTACAATGAGCAGTTCTTC.

The rearrangement uses TRBV29-1 and TRBJ2-1; possible D gene TRBD2, 7 bases. The germline gives CDR1 SQVTM, CDR2 ANQGSEA. The V gene lost 6 bases and the J gene lost 8 bases, with 17 bases spanning the gap. CDR3 length: 13 amino acids. The CDR3 reads CSVSSGGGDEQFF. In DNA, the CDR3 is TGCAGCGTCTCATCTGGAGGGGGGGATGAGCAGTTCTTC.

J is TRBJ1-1 and V is TRBV3-1; TRBD1 aligns across 7 bases. This CDR3 has 15 residues. V lost 4 bases and J lost 3; bases outside the gene matches: 8. Per germline, CDR1 LGHDT and CDR2 YNNKEL (reference sequence). The CDR3 sequence: CASSPLQGRDTEAFF. Written as DNA, the CDR3 is TGTGCCAGCAGCCCTCTACAGGGGAGGGACACTGAAGCTTTCTTT.

This chain uses TRBV7-2 with TRBJ2-5; tentatively, D is TRBD1 (6 bases). The V end lost 5 bases, the J end lost 5 bases, and 12 bases lay between the germline ends. CDR1 is SGHTA and CDR2 is FQGNSA in the germline V gene. The CDR3 has 13 amino acids. The chain's CDR3 is CASSAGVRETQYF. The CDR3 DNA reads TGTGCCAGCAGCGCAGGGGTGAGGGAGACCCAGTACTTC.

The chain carries TRBV25-1 and TRBJ1-4, with 10 bases identical to TRBD1. Germline V gene lookup returns CDR1 MGHDK and CDR2 SYGVNS. The CDR3 is made up of 15 amino acids. The V segment lost 3 bases and the J segment 6 bases; nucleotides outside the gene matches: 4. CDR3 in DNA: TGTGCCAGCAGTGATGGGGACAGGGGTTATGAAAAACTGTTTTTT. It codes for CASSDGDRGYEKLFF. The full variable domain, with the rest looked up from reference TRBV25-1 and TRBJ1-4, is EADIYQTPRYLVIGTGKKITLECSQTMGHDKMYWYQQDPGMELHLIHYSYGVNSTEKGDLSSESTVSRIRTEHFPLTLESARPSHTSQYLCASSDGDRGYEKLFFGSGTQLSVL.

The chain combines TRBV28 with TRBJ2-7; D not resolved. The CDR3 runs 13 residues. The germline V gene has CDR1 MDHEN and CDR2 SYDVKM. Trimming left V 3 bases short and J 2 bases short, with 8 bases between. CDR3 in amino acids: CASSFKSPYEQYF. CDR3 DNA: TGTGCCAGCAGTTTCAAGTCCCCCTACGAGCAGTACTTC.

This clonotype was seen just once. This chain links TRBV20-1 with TRBJ2-5, with TRBD2 identical over 7 bases. The CDR3 runs 13 residues. V lost 6 bases, J lost 5 bases, and 9 bases stayed unmatched. Germline assignment: CDR1 DFQATT and CDR2 SNEGSKA (reference sequence). The CDR3 protein is CSAPLGGSETQYF. CDR3 bases: TGCAGTGCCCCTCTCGGCGGGAGCGAGACCCAGTACTTC.

The chain links TRBV5-5 to TRBJ2-5; D is ambiguous. Trimming pared 4 bases from V and 5 bases from J, leaving 12 bases between. This CDR3 has 13 amino acids. Germline loops: CDR1 SGHKS, CDR2 YYEKEE (reference sequence). The DNA for the CDR3 is TGTGCCAGCAGCCCTGGACCGTGGGAGACCCAGTACTTC. This gives the protein CASSPGPWETQYF.

The chain uses TRBV9 and TRBJ2-1, with 9 bases matching TRBD1. Germline-derived CDR1 and CDR2 are SGDLS and YYNGEE. The CDR3 sequence is 15 residues long. Germline trimming cut 4 bases from V and 3 bases from J; bases unmatched to any gene: 5. DNA of the CDR3: TGTGCCAGCAGCAAACAGGGGGCCTACTACAATGAGCAGTTCTTC. This sequence encodes CASSKQGAYYNEQFF. Full variable domain (missing parts from reference TRBV9 and TRBJ2-1): DSGVTQTPKHLITATGQRVTLRCSPRSGDLSVYWYQQSLDQGLQFLIQYYNGEERAKGNILERFSAQQFPDLHSELNLSSLELGDSALYFCASSKQGAYYNEQFFGPGTRLTVL.

The chain uses TRBV5-1 and TRBJ2-6; 7 nucleotides agree with TRBD1. The CDR3 is 18 amino acids. V lost 1 base to trimming and J lost 0 bases; unmatched junction nucleotides: 7. Germline CDR1 and CDR2: SGHRS and YFSETQ. The chain's CDR3 is CASSLPSTGNSGANVLTF. CDR3 coding DNA: TGCGCCAGCAGCTTGCCCTCGACAGGGAACTCTGGGGCCAACGTCCTGACTTTC.

The chain joins TRBV7-9 to TRBJ2-4; 7 positions agree with TRBD2. This CDR3 spans 16 amino acids. Germline assignment: CDR1 SEHNR and CDR2 FQNEAQ (reference sequence). V was clipped by 7 bases and J by 6 bases; unmatched bases: 15. Here the CDR3 reads CASTLRSGGSGNIQYF. The CDR3 DNA follows: TGTGCCAGCACCTTGCGGTCTGGCGGGAGCGGAAACATTCAGTACTTC.